This T cell receptor (beta chain) was found in a study of siplizumab effects on memory and regulatory T cells (dated by TCRdb to between 2018 and 2021). In the study overall: The effect of the anti-CD2 antibody siplizumab on alloreactive T-cell subsets was examined in allogeneic mixed lymphocyte reactions constructed from human PBMCs. Study-wide conclusions, independent of this receptor: Compared with memory T cells, unstimulated naive T cells appeared more diverse, and naive cells seemed to make a substantial contribution to the alloresponse. Because sequences below about 10^-5 frequency were poorly captured, only a minor fraction of alloreactive clones could be mapped to unstimulated subsets. No functional confirmation was obtained for the suppressive function of proliferating Tregs from siplizumab cultures. Among mappable alloreactive CD4+ clones, an average Treg-derived fraction of roughly 71% was observed with siplizumab, compared with 25% to 30% in control reactions. The cumulative frequency of alloreactive sequences that could be traced back to unstimulated CD4+ memory T cells was significantly reduced by siplizumab. About 80-96% of proliferating CD4+ or CD8+ clones could not be given a naive or memory phenotype.

The library was obtained by the immunoSEQ multiplex PCR assay. Each sample had 80,000 to 100,000 TCR templates assayed by the deep sequencing platform. Genomic DNA extracted from sorted T cells was used for TCRbeta CDR3 sequencing. As for how the authors treated the data: The R programming language was used for clonal analysis of the TCRbeta CDR3 data. Alloreactive CD4+ and CD8+ clones were defined by comparing unstimulated samples with post-reaction CFSE-low samples. By matching sequences to the repertoires of sorted unstimulated Treg and non-Treg cells, each alloreactive CD4+ clone was assigned a regulatory or non-regulatory origin. Not all clones reach the TCRdb copy of this immuneACCESS table, which keeps in-frame sequences only. Checked studies attribute under half of the gap to unresolved V genes and leave the rest unexplained. The DNA gave D and trimming, while V, J and clone size come from that table. This sample has about 98,000 clones in its table, and approximately 90% of those were observed once. The ten top clones hold around 1.1% of the sample.

The trim is 3 bases for V and 0 bases for J, with a gap of 27 bases between the germline ends. CDR1 and CDR2, looked up from the germline V gene (reference sequence), are MNHEY and SMNVEV. Measured from the cysteine to the phenylalanine, the CDR3 is 21 residues long. Only the CDR3 region is kept as DNA, spanning 63 bases read in frame from base 1. Sorted unstimulated T cells and proliferating T cells recovered from mixed lymphocyte reactions underwent TCRbeta CDR3 sequencing. Fresh whole blood from 9 to 11 HLA-typed healthy donors was used to isolate PBMCs. Turning to this clone: Its antigen is not yet known. Base qualities are not at hand, and no much larger clone is one base apart.

The receptor chain draws on TRBV27 and TRBJ2-1; a tentative D call is TRBD2 (6 bases match). The TCR was taken from a human donor in good health. Sequencing was done on a sample of CD4+ T cells sorted from blood. The CDR3 region: CASSLSYAGRITLSSYNEQFF. DNA sequence: TGTGCCAGCAGTTTGAGCTACGCGGGACGTATTACCCTCAGCTCCTACAATGAGCAGTTCTTC.